This entry lists 20 T cell receptor beta chains sequenced from one sample in a study of shared clonotypes between healthy human individuals. TCRdb's table, derived via immunoSEQ multiplex PCR, lists solely in-frame clones and lacks some. The table records approximately 1,000,000 clones, 77% of them present only once. The sample was memory CD4+ T cells from PBMCs. Subset in this sample: CD45RA-negative fraction. The source is a man aged 18 to 29 in good health. Some clones in this sample may be carry-over from other donors' samples.

The chain links TRBV7-3 to TRBJ2-5; 7 bases line up with TRBD1. CDR1 and CDR2 (germline): SGHTA, FQGTGA. J gave up 5 bases and V 5 bases, and 8 bases lay outside the gene matches. The CDR3 covers 14 residues. This chain's CDR3 is CASSQRQGHETQYF. CDR3 DNA: TGTGCCAGCAGCCAAAGACAGGGACACGAGACCCAGTACTTC.

The chain carries TRBV14 and TRBJ2-2; possibly TRBD2 for D (6 bases). This CDR3 is built from 17 residues. Trimming stripped 1 base from V and 0 bases from J, with 12 bases between. CDR1 is SGHDN, CDR2 FVKESK, per germline. The CDR3 region has the DNA TGTGCCAGCAGCCAAGGGACCGGGAGCGCGAACACCGGGGAGCTGTTTTTT. This translates into CASSQGTGSANTGELFF.

This rearrangement joins TRBV15 to TRBJ2-6; D might be TRBD1 or TRBD2, each matching 5 bases. CDR3 length: 17 residues. CDR1 and CDR2 (germline): LNHNV, YYDKDF (reference sequence). Between the trimmed V and J ends, which lost 3 bases and 4 bases, there was a span of 16 bases. The CDR3 sequence: CATSRGSGGAGANVLTF. The CDR3 DNA sequence: TGTGCCACCAGCAGGGGGAGTGGGGGAGCCGGGGCCAACGTCCTGACTTTC.

V gene TRBV11-2 combines with J gene TRBJ2-5; 9 bases are shared with TRBD2. The CDR3 totals 14 residues. The ends lost 4 bases at V and 7 bases at J; junction bases unmatched: 7. CDR1 is SGHAT and CDR2 is FQNNGV in the germline V gene. The CDR3 DNA follows: TGTGCCAGCAGCTCGACTAGCGGTTACGGGACCCAGTACTTC. Translated, it gives CASSSTSGYGTQYF.

The chain uses TRBV5-1 and TRBJ2-5; 12 bases fit TRBD2. The germline V gene has CDR1 SGHRS and CDR2 YFSETQ. The CDR3 has 16 amino acids. The J segment lost 4 bases and the V segment lost 0 bases, leaving 4 bases of the junction unmatched. CDR3 DNA: TGCGCCAGCAGCTTGGGACTAGCGGGAGATCGAGAGACCCAGTACTTC. Translating it yields CASSLGLAGDRETQYF.

V is TRBV6-6 and J is TRBJ2-7; TRBD2 is a possible D gene (6 bases). V lost 4 bases, J lost 6 bases, and 16 bases lay in between. The CDR3 contains 14 residues. From germline, CDR1 is MNHNY and CDR2 SVGAGI (reference sequence). CDR3 protein: CASSWGGTGVEQYF. The CDR3 DNA reads TGTGCCAGCAGTTGGGGAGGAACAGGAGTCGAGCAGTACTTC.

The CDR3 loop is CASSDYRNEQFF. For the CDR3, the DNA is TGTGCCAGCAGTGACTACCGCAATGAGCAGTTCTTC. The chain has TRBV6-4 and TRBJ2-1; D gene ambiguous. Germline V gives CDR1 MRHNA, CDR2 SNTAGT. This CDR3 spans 12 amino acids. Trimming removed 1 base at V and 6 bases at J, with 4 bases between.

This clone was picked up a small number of times. J is TRBJ1-1 and V is TRBV4-1; D might be TRBD1 (5 bases). Trimming shortened V by 0 bases and J by 7 bases, and 9 bases separated the two germline ends. Germline V gene data show CDR1 as MGHRA and CDR2 as YSYEKL. The CDR3 runs to 13 residues. CDR3 loop: CASSQDGRGEAFF. The CDR3 DNA reads TGCGCCAGCAGCCAAGATGGAAGGGGTGAAGCTTTCTTT.

The CDR3 sequence is CASRKGSSSGGNNEQFF. Written as DNA, the CDR3 is TGTGCCAGCAGGAAGGGGTCGAGTAGCGGGGGAAACAATGAGCAGTTCTTC. The V and J genes are TRBV6-4 and TRBJ2-1; 9 bases map to TRBD2. V dropped 6 bases and J dropped 5; count of bases not matched to a gene: 14. CDR3 size: 17 residues. Germline values: CDR1 MRHNA, CDR2 SNTAGT.

The chain uses TRBV27 and TRBJ2-2; D is perhaps TRBD2 (5 bases). Looked up from germline, CDR1 is MNHEY and CDR2 is SMNVEV (reference sequence). V lost 4 bases, J lost 5 bases, and 14 bases lay in between. The CDR3 sequence is 15 residues long. For the CDR3, the DNA is TGTGCCAGCAGTTCACCTCCCGGGATAACCGGGGAGCTGTTTTTT. It codes for CASSSPPGITGELFF.

The rearrangement links TRBV7-3 to TRBJ2-5; D is unresolved. CDR3 length: 15 residues. Germline V gene sequence: CDR1 SGHTA, CDR2 FQGTGA. The V and J ends lost 2 bases and 5 bases respectively, with 15 bases between them. Here the CDR3 DNA reads TGTGCCAGCAGCTTATCGGGTAGAACATGGGAGACCCAGTACTTC. This gives the protein CASSLSGRTWETQYF.

The chain joins TRBV27 to TRBJ2-6; tentatively, D is TRBD1 (6 bases). The CDR3 runs to 20 residues. Germline V CDR1 and CDR2: MNHEY, SMNVEV (reference sequence). The V end lost 5 bases, the J end lost 0 bases, and 23 bases lay between the germline ends. CDR3 in DNA: TGTGCCAGCAGTCCGCGTAGGGGGTTGCTGAGGGGCTCTGGGGCCAACGTCCTGACTTTC. This sequence encodes CASSPRRGLLRGSGANVLTF.

The rearrangement uses TRBV2 and TRBJ2-3; D uncertain. The germline V gene has CDR1 SNHLY and CDR2 FYNNEI. V lost 6 bases and J 1 base, leaving 11 bases between the germline ends. The CDR3 totals 14 residues. CDR3 sequence reads: CASSPTWGTDTQYF. The CDR3 coding sequence is TGTGCCAGCAGCCCCACCTGGGGCACAGATACGCAGTATTTT.

This clone appeared a few times. The J gene is TRBJ2-3, the V gene TRBV4-3; D uncertain. Trimming pared 1 base from V and 4 bases from J, leaving 3 bases between. CDR1 LGHNA and CDR2 YSLEER come from the germline V gene. The CDR3 sequence is 12 residues long. The CDR3 loop reads CASSQGPDTQYF. For the CDR3, the DNA is TGCGCCAGCAGCCAAGGACCAGATACGCAGTATTTT.

This clone appeared many times. The chain employs TRBV30 and TRBJ1-4, with a weak D call TRBD1 (5 bases). V gave up 2 bases and J gave up 3 bases, with 10 bases separating them. The germline CDR1 and CDR2 sequences are GTSNPN and SVGIG (reference sequence). The CDR3 has 14 amino acids. As DNA, the CDR3 is TGTGCCTGGAGTACCCGGGGCCCTAATGAAAAACTGTTTTTT. Translation gives CAWSTRGPNEKLFF.

The chain links TRBV18 to TRBJ2-3; no definite D call. V shed 2 bases and J shed 0 bases, with 9 bases lying between them. The germline V gene encodes CDR1 KGHSH and CDR2 LQKENI. This CDR3 has 15 amino acids. CDR3 DNA: TGTGCCAGCTCACCAATCGAAGGAAGCACAGATACGCAGTATTTT. It codes for CASSPIEGSTDTQYF.

This sequence joins TRBV12-5 and TRBJ2-2, with 11 bases matching TRBD2. J lost 3 bases, V lost 3 bases, and 3 bases had no gene match. Germline V gene data show CDR1 as LGHNT and CDR2 as FRNRAP. This CDR3 has 16 amino acids. CDR3 DNA: TGTGCTAGTGGTTTAGCACTAGCGGGAGACACCGGGGAGCTGTTTTTT. Translated: CASGLALAGDTGELFF.

The chain couples TRBV28 to TRBJ1-5; D may be TRBD1 (6 bases). V was cut by 6 bases and J by 9 bases, with 9 bases left in between. Looked up from germline, CDR1 is MDHEN and CDR2 is SYDVKM. This CDR3 comprises 11 residues. CDR3 in DNA: TGTGCCAGCAGGATACAGGGGCCCCAGCATTTT. This gives the protein CASRIQGPQHF.

This chain joins TRBV6-6 and TRBJ2-5, with no clear D. V lost 5 bases to trimming and J lost 4 bases, with 17 bases between them. The CDR3 runs to 15 residues. Per germline, CDR1 MNHNY and CDR2 SVGAGI (reference sequence). CDR3 loop: CASSPAVPRRETQYF. CDR3 DNA sequence: TGTGCCAGCAGTCCTGCCGTCCCCAGGCGAGAGACCCAGTACTTC.

This clone was seen only a few times. The V and J genes are TRBV28 and TRBJ2-1; 7 positions agree with TRBD2. V lost 3 bases, J lost 4 bases, and 6 bases stayed unmatched. Germline loops: CDR1 MDHEN, CDR2 SYDVKM. This CDR3 has 15 amino acids. This chain's CDR3 is CASSLGAGFYNEQFF. Here the CDR3 DNA reads TGTGCCAGCAGTTTGGGAGCGGGGTTTTACAATGAGCAGTTCTTC.